Below are 7 T cell receptor beta chains sequenced from a single sample in a study of cytomegalovirus exposure and HLA in healthy donors. The study ran its PCR with 60 Vbeta and 13 Jbeta primers. The table came from immunoSEQ multiplex PCR; TCRdb's copy has only in-frame clones and leaves some out. The table shows about 120,000 clones, with roughly three quarters occurring only once. Input material: PBMCs. The receptors were sampled from a young man in good health and CMV-seropositive.

Only one count was recorded for this clone. The gene calls are TRBV28 and TRBJ2-5; 11 bases are shared with TRBD2. Germline-derived CDR1 and CDR2 are MDHEN and SYDVKM. The CDR3 is made up of 18 amino acids. V dropped 6 bases and J dropped 2; count of bases not matched to a gene: 14. CDR3 in DNA: TGTGCCAGCAGCCCGGGACTAGCGGAGCCCGCCCAGCAAGAGACCCAGTACTTC. This gives the protein CASSPGLAEPAQQETQYF. Together with reference TRBV28 and TRBJ2-5, the CDR3 gives the full variable domain: DVKVTQSSRYLVKRTGEKVFLECVQDMDHENMFWYRQDPGLGLRLIYFSYDVKMKEKGDIPEGYSVSREKKERFSLILESASTNQTSMYLCASSPGLAEPAQQETQYFGPGTRLLVL.

V is TRBV29-1 and J is TRBJ1-1; D unclear. V shed 5 bases and J shed 0 bases, with 7 bases lying between them. CDR1 and CDR2 from the germline V gene are SQVTM and ANQGSEA. The CDR3 length is 12 residues. The CDR3 nucleotides read TGCAGCGTTTCCGGAGTGAACACTGAAGCTTTCTTT. Amino acid sequence: CSVSGVNTEAFF.

The rearrangement joins TRBV7-2 to TRBJ2-1, with D possibly TRBD2 on 6 matching bases. The CDR3 spans 17 residues. Germline V gene data show CDR1 as SGHTA and CDR2 as FQGNSA. V was pared by 1 base and J by 6 bases, with 19 bases between. CDR3 region: CASSLVPLGAGGNEQFF. DNA for the CDR3: TGTGCCAGCAGCTTAGTGCCCCTAGGAGCCGGGGGCAATGAGCAGTTCTTC.

The chain has TRBV30 and TRBJ2-1; 9 bases fit TRBD1. V was clipped by 0 bases and J by 5 bases; unmatched bases: 5. From germline, CDR1 is GTSNPN and CDR2 SVGIG (reference sequence). The CDR3 runs 15 residues. CDR3 sequence (DNA): TGTGCCTGGAGTGTAGGGACAGGGACGGACAATGAGCAGTTCTTC. It specifies CAWSVGTGTDNEQFF.

This clone has more than one count but fewer than ten. The J gene is TRBJ2-1, the V gene TRBV7-9, with 13 positions matching TRBD2. Trimming took 2 bases from V and 0 from J; bases not matched to a gene: 7. The CDR3 is 19 amino acids. Germline CDR1 is SEHNR and CDR2 is FQNEAQ (reference sequence). As DNA, the CDR3 is TGTGCCAGCAGCTTACGACTAGCGGGAGGCGGGGGCTCCTACAATGAGCAGTTCTTC. Amino acid sequence: CASSLRLAGGGGSYNEQFF.

This clone turned up a few times. The chain employs TRBV6-6 and TRBJ2-3; a weak D match, TRBD2 (5 bases). This CDR3 is built from 14 residues. Deletions cut 6 bases from V and 0 bases from J, with 10 bases between. Looked up from germline, CDR1 is MNHNY and CDR2 is SVGAGI (reference sequence). CDR3 bases: TGTGCCAGCAGAGTCGGGATAAGCACAGATACGCAGTATTTT. This codes for CASRVGISTDTQYF.

The chain carries TRBV5-1 and TRBJ2-7; TRBD2 is a possible D gene (6 bases). The germline gives CDR1 SGHRS, CDR2 YFSETQ. V was cut by 2 bases and J by 3 bases, with 18 bases left in between. The length of the CDR3 is 16 residues. DNA of the CDR3: TGCGCCAGCAGCTTCTTTCCGGGGACTCGGGGCTACGAGCAGTACTTC. Amino acids: CASSFFPGTRGYEQYF.